These T cell receptor beta chains were read from a single sample in a study of T cell repertoires in cytomegalovirus infection. TCRdb passed the reads through MiXCR, listing each CDR3 protein once. The table records fewer than 300,000 distinct CDR3 sequences, about 26% of them present only once. Sample: PBMCs. The receptors stem from a human donor in good health (CMV status not recorded). Some clones in this sample may be carry-over from other donors' samples. CDR3s include the opening cysteine and the closing phenylalanine or tryptophan. The order of the fields is V gene, J gene, D gene, clone size, CDR3 DNA, CDR3 protein. D genes are given only for firm matches. Some rows mark clone size as missing; the rest say once, few, many or name a class of expanded clone.

V: TRBV24-1
J: TRBJ2-2
D: TRBD1
size: few
DNA: TGTGCCACCAGTGATCCAGACAGGGGAACCGGGGAGCTGTTTTTT
CDR3: CATSDPDRGTGELFF

V: TRBV5-4
J: TRBJ1-2
D: TRBD1
size: once
DNA: TGTGCCAGCAGTTTGACCGGGACAGTCTTTAGGGGCTACACCTTC
CDR3: CASSLTGTVFRGYTF

V: TRBV6-2/TRBV6-3
J: TRBJ2-3
D: TRBD1
size: many
DNA: TGTGCCAGCAGTCCCGTGGACAGGGGCACAGATACGCAGTATTTT
CDR3: CASSPVDRGTDTQYF

V: TRBV7-4
J: TRBJ1-5
D: -
size: -
DNA: TGTGCCAGCAGCTTAGTTTGGCCTACCGGCAATCAGCCCCAGCATTTT
CDR3: CASSLVWPTGNQPQHF

V: TRBV6-2/TRBV6-3
J: TRBJ1-2
D: -
size: -
DNA: TGTGCCAGCAAGGAGCCCGTACCTTCTAACTATGGCTACACCTTC
CDR3: CASKEPVPSNYGYTF

V: TRBV11-1
J: TRBJ1-1
D: -
size: -
DNA: TGTGCCAGCAGCTTAACTGAACAGAACACTGAAGCTTTCTTT
CDR3: CASSLTEQNTEAFF

V: TRBV7-2
J: TRBJ2-2
D: TRBD2
size: many
DNA: TGTGCCAGCAGCAAGGGACTAGCGGAGGCGAACACCGGGGAGCTGTTTTTT
CDR3: CASSKGLAEANTGELFF

V: TRBV28
J: TRBJ2-7
D: TRBD1
size: many
DNA: TGTGCCAGCAGGAAGACAGGGGGTTACGAGCAGTACTTC
CDR3: CASRKTGGYEQYF

V: TRBV7-2
J: TRBJ1-2
D: -
size: many
DNA: TGTGCCAGCAGCCGAGCCGGGGGGGGCGGAGGCCGGAGCTATGGCTACACCTTC
CDR3: CASSRAGGGGGRSYGYTF

V: TRBV19
J: TRBJ2-7
D: TRBD2
size: few
DNA: TGTGCCAGTAGTATAGACTGGGCAGGGAGGGACGAGCAGTACTTC
CDR3: CASSIDWAGRDEQYF

V: TRBV20-1
J: TRBJ2-1
D: TRBD2
size: -
DNA: TGCAGTGCTAGTCGGCGACTAGCGGGATATGAGCAGTTCTTC
CDR3: CSASRRLAGYEQFF

V: TRBV20-1
J: TRBJ2-3
D: TRBD2
size: -
DNA: TGCAGTGCTAGAGTTTTACTAGCGGGAGTAGATACGCAGTATTTT
CDR3: CSARVLLAGVDTQYF

V: TRBV12-3/TRBV12-4
J: TRBJ2-2
D: TRBD1
size: many
DNA: TGTGCCAGCAGCTCGGGACAGGGGAACACCGGGGAGCTGTTTTTT
CDR3: CASSSGQGNTGELFF

V: TRBV11-2
J: TRBJ2-2
D: -
size: -
DNA: TGTGCCAGCAGCTTCGGGACAACGAACACCGGGGAGCTGTTTTTT
CDR3: CASSFGTTNTGELFF

V: TRBV7-2
J: TRBJ2-4
D: -
size: many
DNA: TGTGCCAGCAGCTTAGGGAGCTGGAGTGGAAACATTCAGTACTTC
CDR3: CASSLGSWSGNIQYF

V: TRBV11-2
J: TRBJ1-6
D: -
size: few
DNA: TGTGCCAGCGGGGACCTTTCCGCTTCACCCCTCCACTTT
CDR3: CASGDLSASPLHF

V: TRBV28
J: TRBJ2-7
D: TRBD2
size: many
DNA: TGTGCCAGCAGTCCCCCGACTAGCGGGGGCTTACCCTACGAGCAGTACTTC
CDR3: CASSPPTSGGLPYEQYF

V: TRBV9
J: TRBJ2-2
D: -
size: -
DNA: TGTGCCAGCAGCGTAGTTGGGAGGACTCCGACCGGGGAGCTGTTTTTT
CDR3: CASSVVGRTPTGELFF

V: TRBV14
J: TRBJ2-3
D: TRBD2
size: few
DNA: TGTGCCAGCAGCCTTTTACTAGCGGGCCCCCGAAATACGCAGTATTTT
CDR3: CASSLLLAGPRNTQYF

V: TRBV20-1
J: TRBJ1-1
D: -
size: -
DNA: TGCAGTGGGCTTAACCAGGCGAACACTGAAGCTTTCTTT
CDR3: CSGLNQANTEAFF

V: TRBV6-2/TRBV6-3
J: TRBJ2-1
D: -
size: -
DNA: TGTGCCAGCCACGGGAGAAGGACCTACAATGAGCAGTTCTTC
CDR3: CASHGRRTYNEQFF

V: TRBV5-5
J: TRBJ1-5
D: -
size: -
DNA: TGTGCCAGCAGCTCGACGGTCATGAATCAGCCCCAGCATTTT
CDR3: CASSSTVMNQPQHF

V: TRBV7-2
J: TRBJ1-6
D: -
size: many
DNA: TGTGCCAGCAGCCTCTCTCCTGCTTCACCCCTCCACTTT
CDR3: CASSLSPASPLHF

V: TRBV12-3/TRBV12-4
J: TRBJ1-2
D: TRBD1
size: few
DNA: TGTGCCAGCAGTTGGACAGGGGGCGACTATGGCTACACCTTC
CDR3: CASSWTGGDYGYTF